A selection of T cell receptor beta chains follows, all from one sample in a study of Graves' ophthalmopathy and Graves' hyperthyroidism. In TCRdb, the multiplex PCR reads were re-called with MiXCR into one record per CDR3 protein. The sample lists about 240,000 distinct CDR3 sequences, roughly 50% seen once, with roughly half in the top ten. Sequences were obtained from peripheral blood. Source of these receptors: an adult man with Graves' ophthalmopathy. Each CDR3 is given with its conserved first and last residue. A D gene is named only where the DNA matches it firmly. Expanded clones get a size class; other rows say once, few or many, or leave the size out.

clone_size: NA
j_call: TRBJ1-2
d_call: TRBD1
v_call: TRBV12-3/TRBV12-4
cdr3_nt: TGTGCCAGCAGTCAAACAGGGGCCTATGGCTACACCTTC
cdr3_aa: CASSQTGAYGYTF

clone_size: NA
j_call: TRBJ2-1
d_call: NA
v_call: TRBV12-3/TRBV12-4
cdr3_nt: TGTGCCAGCAGCCGTAGGACACCCAGCTCCTACAATGAGCAGTTCTTC
cdr3_aa: CASSRRTPSSYNEQFF

clone_size: NA
j_call: TRBJ1-5
d_call: NA
v_call: TRBV7-9
cdr3_nt: TGTGCCAGCAGCTTGAACCTAAATCAGCCCCAGCATTTT
cdr3_aa: CASSLNLNQPQHF

clone_size: NA
j_call: TRBJ1-5
d_call: NA
v_call: TRBV20-1
cdr3_nt: TGCAGTGCCCGTCCGGGGGTGAATCAGCCCCAGCATTTT
cdr3_aa: CSARPGVNQPQHF

clone_size: NA
j_call: TRBJ2-6
d_call: NA
v_call: TRBV7-9
cdr3_nt: TGTGCCAGCAGGCAGGGCTTTGGGGCCAACGTCCTGACTTTC
cdr3_aa: CASRQGFGANVLTF

clone_size: few
j_call: TRBJ1-5
d_call: NA
v_call: TRBV7-6
cdr3_nt: TGTGCCAGCAGCTCGATGGGAGGGAGCAATCAGCCCCAGCATTTT
cdr3_aa: CASSSMGGSNQPQHF

clone_size: many
j_call: TRBJ2-5
d_call: TRBD2
v_call: TRBV20-1
cdr3_nt: TGCAGTGCTAAGCGGGGGGGCCGGTCCGAGACCCAGTACTTC
cdr3_aa: CSAKRGGRSETQYF

clone_size: few
j_call: TRBJ1-5
d_call: TRBD1
v_call: TRBV5-4
cdr3_nt: TGTGCCAGCAGCTTGGGACAGGGTGACAATCAGCCCCAGCATTTT
cdr3_aa: CASSLGQGDNQPQHF

clone_size: NA
j_call: TRBJ2-5
d_call: NA
v_call: TRBV7-9
cdr3_nt: TGTGCCAGCACCCCGGTGGCTCCCTACAATGAGCGAGGGACCGACCAAGAGACCCAGTACTTC
cdr3_aa: CASTPVAPYNERGTDQETQYF

clone_size: NA
j_call: TRBJ1-1
d_call: TRBD1
v_call: TRBV6-5
cdr3_nt: TGTGCCAGCTGTTGGAGACAGGGCGCTTATAGAGCTTTCTTT
cdr3_aa: CASCWRQGAYRAFF

clone_size: NA
j_call: TRBJ1-3
d_call: NA
v_call: TRBV29-1
cdr3_nt: TGCAGCACCGACGGATCTGGAGTGAACACCATATATTTT
cdr3_aa: CSTDGSGVNTIYF

clone_size: NA
j_call: TRBJ1-4
d_call: NA
v_call: TRBV2
cdr3_nt: TGTGCCAGCAGTTTCATACAAGCAACTAATGAAAAACTGTTTTTT
cdr3_aa: CASSFIQATNEKLFF

clone_size: few
j_call: TRBJ1-4
d_call: TRBD1
v_call: TRBV29-1
cdr3_nt: TGCAGCGTTGAAGACCCCTGGGGGACAGGGATGGGAGAAAAACTGTTTTTT
cdr3_aa: CSVEDPWGTGMGEKLFF

clone_size: NA
j_call: TRBJ2-5
d_call: TRBD2
v_call: TRBV12-5
cdr3_nt: TGTGCTAGTGGGTTCGCTAGCGGGAGGCATCAAGAGACCCAGTACTTC
cdr3_aa: CASGFASGRHQETQYF